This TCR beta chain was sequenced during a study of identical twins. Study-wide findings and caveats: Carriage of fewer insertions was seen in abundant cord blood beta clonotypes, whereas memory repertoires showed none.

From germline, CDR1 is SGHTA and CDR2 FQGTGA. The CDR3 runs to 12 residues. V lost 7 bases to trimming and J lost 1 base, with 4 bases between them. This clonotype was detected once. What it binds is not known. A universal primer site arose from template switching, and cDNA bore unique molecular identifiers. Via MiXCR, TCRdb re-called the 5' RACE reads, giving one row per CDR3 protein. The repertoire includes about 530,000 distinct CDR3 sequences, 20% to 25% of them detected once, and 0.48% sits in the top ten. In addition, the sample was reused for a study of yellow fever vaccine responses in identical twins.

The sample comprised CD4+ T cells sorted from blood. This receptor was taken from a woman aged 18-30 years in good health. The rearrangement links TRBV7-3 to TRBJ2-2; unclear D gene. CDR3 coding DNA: TGTGCCAGCACCTTGAACACCGGGGAGCTGTTTTTT. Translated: CASTLNTGELFF.